This T cell receptor beta chain was recorded in a study of cytomegalovirus exposure and HLA in healthy donors. Looking at the study overall: Out of about 360 genotyped donors, roughly 80% belonged to the Caucasian-associated ancestry cluster.

The CDR3 runs to 15 residues. V was trimmed by 5 bases and J by 0 bases, leaving 11 bases between them. Germline V gene sequence: CDR1 SGHAT, CDR2 FQNNGV. Study-level points and caveats: Analysis was performed later, and it showed HLA-associated TCR beta chains to be more clonally expanded than equally common others. An analysis that was carried out later associated 16,951 TCR beta sequences with HLA alleles at 0.05 false discovery rate. The authors later found TCR association rates varying by HLA locus, with DRB1 most and HLA-C fewest.

The study ran its PCR with 60 Vbeta and 13 Jbeta primers. TCRdb keeps only in-frame clones here, not all; method: immunoSEQ multiplex PCR. The repertoire includes about 170,000 clones, 70% to 85% of them detected once, and roughly 1.4% sits in the top ten. A note on this clone: Antigen specificity is unknown.

This sequence originates from a woman in her 30s in good health and CMV-seropositive. Sequenced input: PBMCs. The V gene is TRBV11-2, the J gene TRBJ1-5; D gene unclear. CDR3 sequence: CASSQEEGSNQPQHF. The CDR3 DNA follows: TGTGCCAGCAGCCAAGAGGAGGGTAGCAATCAGCCCCAGCATTTT.